A selection of T cell receptor beta chains follows, all from one sample in a study of identifying expanded T cells in peripheral blood. Sequencing was performed with immunoSEQ multiplex PCR; in TCRdb, only in-frame clones are kept and a portion is missing. The data contain some 80,000 clones, around 90% of them singletons. Sequenced: blood. The receptors stem from a person aged 18 to 75 in good health. CDR3s include the opening cysteine and the closing phenylalanine or tryptophan. Fields, in order: D gene, J gene, clone size, V gene, CDR3 protein, CDR3 DNA. D genes are given only for firm matches. Clone size is shown for a subset of rows, as once, few, many or a class of expanded clone.

TRBD1 TRBJ1-1 . TRBV12-5 CASGLGTGERTEAFF TGTGCTAGTGGTTTGGGGACAGGGGAAAGGACTGAAGCTTTCTTT
. TRBJ1-1 . TRBV6-5 CASSPIGGNEAFF TGTGCCAGCAGCCCAATCGGGGGTAATGAAGCTTTCTTT
. TRBJ2-3 . TRBV5-1 CASSFEGADTQYF TGCGCCAGCAGCTTTGAAGGGGCAGATACGCAGTATTTT
. TRBJ1-3 . TRBV4-1 CASSQVAGAGNTIYF TGCGCCAGCAGCCAAGTAGCAGGCGCTGGAAACACCATATATTTT
. TRBJ1-5 . TRBV7-9 CASSPQGDQPQHF TGTGCCAGCAGCCCCCAGGGAGATCAGCCCCAGCATTTT
. TRBJ2-3 . TRBV6-5 CASSSGDSYTQYF TGTGCCAGCAGTTCGGGTGATAGTTATACGCAGTATTTT
TRBD2 TRBJ2-1 . TRBV7-3 CASSFTSGMGEQFF TGTGCCAGCAGCTTCACTAGCGGGATGGGTGAGCAGTTCTTC
TRBD1 TRBJ1-4 . TRBV19 CASRRDRVDGEKLFF TGTGCCAGTAGGAGAGACAGGGTGGACGGTGAAAAACTGTTTTTT
TRBD1 TRBJ1-2 . TRBV2 CASSVRQGANGYTF TGTGCCAGCAGTGTGCGACAGGGGGCAAATGGCTACACCTTC
. TRBJ1-6 . TRBV7-3 CASSLTAGTNSPLHF TGTGCCAGCAGCTTAACGGCAGGGACGAATTCACCCCTCCACTTT
TRBD2 TRBJ2-5 once TRBV2 CASSWGLAGVGTQYF TGTGCCAGCAGTTGGGGTCTAGCGGGAGTAGGGACCCAGTACTTC
. TRBJ1-2 . TRBV27 CASSLSQGNYGYTF TGTGCCAGCAGTTTAAGTCAGGGGAACTATGGCTACACCTTC
TRBD1 TRBJ1-2 . TRBV19 CASSWSGGFYGYTF TGTGCCAGTAGTTGGTCAGGGGGCTTCTATGGCTACACCTTC
. TRBJ1-5 . TRBV19 CASSPMGYSISNQPQHF TGTGCCAGTAGCCCGATGGGTTACAGTATTAGCAATCAGCCCCAGCATTTT
. TRBJ1-2 . TRBV9 CASSVSGRPGNYGYTF TGTGCCAGCAGCGTATCGGGCCGGCCAGGAAACTATGGCTACACCTTC
. TRBJ2-6 . TRBV19 CASSNRGRGANVLTF TGTGCCAGTAGTAACAGAGGACGAGGGGCCAACGTCCTGACTTTC
TRBD2 TRBJ2-1 . TRBV9 CASSFTAGDSNEQFF TGTGCCAGCAGCTTCACAGCGGGAGACTCGAATGAGCAGTTCTTC
. TRBJ2-2 . TRBV2 CASSATSTGELFF TGTGCCAGCAGTGCTACTTCCACCGGGGAGCTGTTTTTT
TRBD1 TRBJ1-2 . TRBV18 CASSPRTGGVDYGGYTF TGTGCCAGCTCACCACGCACAGGGGGGGTTGATTACGGCGGCTACACCTTC
TRBD1 TRBJ1-1 once TRBV5-1 CASSLSGGTGMNTEAFF TGCGCCAGCAGCTTGAGTGGTGGGACAGGGATGAACACTGAAGCTTTCTTT
TRBD2 TRBJ2-1 . TRBV7-2 CASSSRGGYNEQFF TGTGCCAGCAGCTCTCGGGGGGGCTACAATGAGCAGTTCTTC
. TRBJ1-2 . TRBV23-1 CASSQPCSSLNYGYTF TGCGCCAGCAGTCAACCTTGTTCATCACTAAACTATGGCTACACCTTC